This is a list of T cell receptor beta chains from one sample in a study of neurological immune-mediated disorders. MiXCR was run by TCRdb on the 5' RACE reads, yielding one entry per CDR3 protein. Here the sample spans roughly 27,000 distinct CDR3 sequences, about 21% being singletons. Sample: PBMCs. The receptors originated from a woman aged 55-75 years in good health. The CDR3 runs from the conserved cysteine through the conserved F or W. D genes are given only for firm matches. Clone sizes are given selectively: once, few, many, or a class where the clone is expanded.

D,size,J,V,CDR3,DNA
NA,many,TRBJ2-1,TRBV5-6,CASSIFHNEQFF,TGTGCCAGCAGCATCTTCCACAATGAGCAGTTCTTC
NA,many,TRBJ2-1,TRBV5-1,CASSLGGYNEQFF,TGCGCCAGCAGCTTGGGCGGTTACAATGAGCAGTTCTTC
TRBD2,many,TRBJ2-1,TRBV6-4,CASSSLADSSYNEQFF,TGTGCCAGCAGTTCGCTAGCGGATAGCTCCTACAATGAGCAGTTCTTC
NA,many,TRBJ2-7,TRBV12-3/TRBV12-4,CASRSWGQGYEQYF,TGTGCCAGCAGATCGTGGGGGCAAGGGTACGAGCAGTACTTC
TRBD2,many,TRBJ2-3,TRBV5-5,CATYSGGGTDTQYF,TGTGCCACTTATAGCGGGGGGGGCACAGATACGCAGTATTTT
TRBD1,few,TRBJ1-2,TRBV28,CASSPPGQNALGYGYTF,TGTGCCAGCAGTCCCCCGGGACAGAACGCCCTCGGCTATGGCTACACCTTC
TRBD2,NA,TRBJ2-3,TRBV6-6,CASSWTSGSTDTQYF,TGTGCCAGCAGCTGGACTAGCGGGAGCACAGATACGCAGTATTTT
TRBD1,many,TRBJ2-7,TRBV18,CASSQSGQGDEQYF,TGTGCCAGCTCACAGTCGGGACAGGGAGACGAGCAGTACTTC
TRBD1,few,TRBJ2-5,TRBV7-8,CASSSPGQGSETQYF,TGTGCCAGCAGCTCACCGGGACAGGGGTCAGAGACCCAGTACTTC
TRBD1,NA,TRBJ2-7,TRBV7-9,CASRESGTGDEQYF,TGTGCCAGCAGGGAGTCCGGGACAGGGGACGAGCAGTACTTC
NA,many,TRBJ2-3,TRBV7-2,CASSLAGADTQYF,TGTGCCAGCAGCTTAGCCGGCGCAGATACGCAGTATTTT
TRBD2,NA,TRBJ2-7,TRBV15,CATSRAGAGGPEQYF,TGTGCCACCAGCAGAGCGGGGGCGGGAGGGCCGGAGCAGTACTTC
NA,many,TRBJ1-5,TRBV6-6,CASSFNRVGNQPQHF,TGTGCCAGCAGTTTCAACAGGGTGGGGAATCAGCCCCAGCATTTT
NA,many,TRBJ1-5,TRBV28,CASRKGGWNQPQHF,TGTGCCAGCAGGAAAGGGGGATGGAATCAGCCCCAGCATTTT
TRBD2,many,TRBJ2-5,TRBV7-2,CASSWGGQETQYF,TGTGCCAGCAGCTGGGGGGGGCAAGAGACCCAGTACTTC
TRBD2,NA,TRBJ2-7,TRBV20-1,CSASRGHRTSGDF,TGCAGTGCTAGTAGGGGCCACAGGACTAGCGGGGACTTC
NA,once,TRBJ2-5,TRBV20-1,CSASESAQYF,TGCAGTGCAAGCGAGTCGGCCCAGTACTTC
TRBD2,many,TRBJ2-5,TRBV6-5,CASSYTSGGARETQYF,TGTGCCAGCAGTTACACGAGCGGGGGGGCCAGAGAGACCCAGTACTTC
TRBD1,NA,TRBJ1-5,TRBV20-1,CSALKGGATGNQPQHF,TGCAGTGCCTTAAAAGGGGGCGCGACGGGCAATCAGCCCCAGCATTTT
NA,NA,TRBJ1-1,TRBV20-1,CSASEPGRGNTEAFF,TGCAGTGCTTCCGAACCAGGGAGGGGGAACACTGAAGCTTTCTTT
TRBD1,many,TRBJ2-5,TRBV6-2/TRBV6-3,CASSPPTTGGRRETQYF,TGTGCCAGCAGTCCACCCACGACAGGGGGAAGGAGAGAGACCCAGTACTTC
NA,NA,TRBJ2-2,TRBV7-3,CASSPRGGTGELFF,TGTGCCAGCAGCCCCCGTGGGGGCACCGGGGAGCTGTTTTTT
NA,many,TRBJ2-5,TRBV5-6,CASSFKETQYF,TGTGCCAGCAGCTTTAAAGAGACCCAGTACTTC
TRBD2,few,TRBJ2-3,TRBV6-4,CASSIAGAADTQYF,TGTGCCAGCAGTATAGCGGGAGCGGCGGATACGCAGTATTTT
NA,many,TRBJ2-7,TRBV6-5,CASSRLQLGQRYEQYF,TGTGCCAGCAGCCGATTGCAACTTGGGCAGCGATACGAGCAGTACTTC
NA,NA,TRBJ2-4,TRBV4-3,CASSQQSGQGSAKNIQYF,TGCGCCAGCAGCCAACAATCGGGGCAGGGGAGCGCCAAAAACATTCAGTACTTC
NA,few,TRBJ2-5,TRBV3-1,CASSQEGWAGGYQETQYF,TGTGCCAGCAGCCAAGAGGGCTGGGCGGGCGGGTACCAAGAGACCCAGTACTTC
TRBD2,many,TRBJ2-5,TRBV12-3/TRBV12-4,CASSGSGGRVQETQYF,TGTGCCAGCAGTGGTAGCGGGGGGCGGGTCCAAGAGACCCAGTACTTC
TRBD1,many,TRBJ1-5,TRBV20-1,CSASGTGGIGNQPQHF,TGCAGTGCTAGTGGGACAGGGGGCATTGGCAATCAGCCCCAGCATTTT
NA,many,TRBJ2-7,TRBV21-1,CASSDGDRNEQYF,TGTGCCAGCAGCGACGGGGACAGAAACGAGCAGTACTTC
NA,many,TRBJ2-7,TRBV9,CASSVAGTFRDEQYF,TGTGCCAGCAGCGTAGCCGGGACCTTTCGGGACGAGCAGTACTTC
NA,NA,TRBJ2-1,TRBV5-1,CASSLDGTTYNEQFF,TGCGCCAGTAGCTTGGATGGGACCACCTACAATGAGCAGTTCTTC
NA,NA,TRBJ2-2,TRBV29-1,CSVAKRMNTGELFF,TGCAGCGTTGCGAAGCGAATGAACACCGGGGAGCTGTTTTTT
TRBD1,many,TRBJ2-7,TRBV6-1,CASSVGQGASYEQYF,TGTGCCAGCAGTGTTGGGCAGGGGGCCTCCTACGAGCAGTACTTC
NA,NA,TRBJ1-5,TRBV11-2,CASSLACGNQPQHF,TGTGCCAGCAGCTTAGCATGCGGCAATCAGCCCCAGCATTTT
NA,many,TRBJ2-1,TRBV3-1,CASSLRGHEQFF,TGTGCCAGCAGCCTGCGGGGACACGAGCAGTTCTTC
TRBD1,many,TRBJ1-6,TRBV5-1,CASSGGQGYSPLHF,TGCGCCAGCAGCGGCGGACAGGGCTATTCACCCCTCCACTTT
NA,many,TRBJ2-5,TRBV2,CASSVQETQYF,TGTGCCAGCAGCGTACAAGAGACCCAGTACTTC
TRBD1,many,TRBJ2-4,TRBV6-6,CASSYARQGAKNIQYF,TGTGCCAGCAGTTACGCCAGACAGGGGGCCAAAAACATTCAGTACTTC
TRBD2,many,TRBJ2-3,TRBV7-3,CASSLSSGRGDTQYF,TGTGCCAGCAGCCTCTCTAGCGGGAGGGGCGATACGCAGTATTTT
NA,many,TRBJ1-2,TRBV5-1,CASSLELQGLGGYTF,TGCGCCAGCAGCTTGGAATTACAGGGTTTAGGTGGCTACACCTTC
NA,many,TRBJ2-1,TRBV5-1,CASRQTSSYNEQFF,TGCGCCAGCAGACAGACTAGCTCCTACAATGAGCAGTTCTTC